This T cell receptor beta chain appears in the sequencing data of a study of T cells after yellow fever vaccination. The table lists this clonotype with many counts. Its antigen is still unknown. Via MiXCR, TCRdb re-called the 5' RACE reads, giving one row per CDR3 protein. The sample includes just under 600,000 distinct CDR3 sequences, less than 15% seen only once; the top ten take roughly 13%. V lost 5 bases to trimming and J lost 5 bases; unmatched junction nucleotides: 10. Per germline, CDR1 DFQATT and CDR2 SNEGSKA (reference sequence). The CDR3 has 14 amino acids. Overall study findings and caveats: Post-booster repertoires again held most primary-vaccination clones (about 95% CD4, roughly 88% CD8).

Sequenced material: PBMCs, taken on the day of the yellow fever booster vaccination. This clonotype originated in a young man who received the YFV17D yellow fever vaccine. V and J are TRBV20-1 and TRBJ2-5, with 8 positions matching TRBD2. CDR3 residues: CSASLAGRRETQYF. The CDR3 coding sequence is TGCAGTGCTTCTCTAGCGGGCCGGCGTGAGACCCAGTACTTC.